This T cell receptor (beta chain) was captured in a study of OX40 agonist ivuxolimab in advanced cancers. The wider study: Those enrolled were roughly 85% male, with a mean age of 60 years and ages from roughly 23 to 80.

Autoimmune disease history or systemic immunosuppression meant exclusion. TCRdb keeps only in-frame clones here, not all; method: immunoSEQ multiplex PCR. The sample includes about 74,000 clones, roughly 84% of them seen just once. Germline-derived CDR1 and CDR2 are LGHNA and YSLEER. V shed 0 bases and J shed 4 bases, with 15 bases lying between them. The CDR3 length is 16 residues. Sequencing was performed on CD4+ or CD8+ T cells sorted from blood, taken in a trial of the OX40 agonist ivuxolimab. V gene TRBV4-3 combines with J gene TRBJ2-5; D might be TRBD2 (6 bases). The receptor comes from an adult with an advanced solid tumor such as melanoma, head and neck, liver or kidney cancer. The DNA for the CDR3 is TGCGCCAGCAGCCAAGAGCTCGGGATCGGGGGAGAGACCCAGTACTTC. This gives the protein CASSQELGIGGETQYF.